This TCR beta chain emerged from a study of blood T cell repertoires in COVID-19. Whole-study context: T cells, B-cell-depleted T cells, or PBMCs supplied cDNA or gDNA.

Sequencing used immunoSEQ multiplex PCR; TCRdb keeps in-frame clones, though not all of them. The profile shows some 320,000 clones, 65% to 90% of them singletons. The V end was cut by 0 bases, the J end by 6 bases, with 16 bases between. Germline values: CDR1 SGDLS, CDR2 YYNGEE. This CDR3 is 16 amino acids long. Sequences were obtained from peripheral blood. This TCR came from a human donor in a cohort sampled during active COVID-19. This rearrangement joins TRBV9 to TRBJ2-1; D may be TRBD2 (5 bases). The CDR3 region is CASSVATSYVRNEQFF. Here the CDR3 DNA reads TGTGCCAGCAGCGTAGCAACTAGTTACGTTCGCAATGAGCAGTTCTTC.